Listed below are T cell receptor beta chains from one sample, sequenced in a study of memory CD4+ T cells and cytomegalovirus serostatus. Using immunoSEQ multiplex PCR, the repertoire was profiled, and TCRdb retains in-frame clones only, with some absent. This sample carries around 57,000 clones, 80% of them seen once, and the ten largest clones take 0.5% to 0.6%. The specimen sequenced was memory CD4+ T cells from blood. The receptors were sampled from an adult in good health and CMV-seronegative. Some clones in this sample may be carry-over from other donors' samples. Each CDR3 is given with its conserved first and last residue. A D gene is named only where the DNA matches it firmly. Clone size is not always given. Where it is, it says once, few, many or a class for expanded clones.

V gene,J gene,clone size,D gene,CDR3 length,CDR3 DNA,CDR3 protein
TRBV5-4,TRBJ1-1,NA,TRBD1,18,TGTGCCAGCAGCTTACGTCACGGGACAGGGGGACGGAACACTGAAGCTTTCTTT,CASSLRHGTGGRNTEAFF
TRBV5-1,TRBJ2-3,few,TRBD1,14,TGCGCCAGCAGCCAGGGACAGGGGGCAGATACGCAGTATTTT,CASSQGQGADTQYF
TRBV9,TRBJ2-1,NA,TRBD1,16,TGTGCCAGCAGCGTGGGGGCCGGGACAGGGACCAATGAGCAGTTCTTC,CASSVGAGTGTNEQFF
TRBV18,TRBJ1-4,NA,NA,15,TGTGCCAGCTCACCCTTGGCCGGGATTAATGAAAAACTGTTTTTT,CASSPLAGINEKLFF
TRBV28,TRBJ1-5,NA,NA,15,TGTGCCAGCAGAATCCCCGGGGGGGCATGGCAGCCCCAGCATTTT,CASRIPGGAWQPQHF
TRBV30,TRBJ2-1,NA,NA,12,TGTGCCTGGGGACTCCCTTACAATGAGCAGTTCTTC,CAWGLPYNEQFF
TRBV28,TRBJ1-1,NA,TRBD1,13,TGTGCCAGCAGTTCACAGGGGGCGCGTAAAGCTTTCTTT,CASSSQGARKAFF
TRBV30,TRBJ2-7,NA,NA,12,TGTGCCTGGAGTGGAGGCCTTTACGAGCAGTACTTC,CAWSGGLYEQYF
TRBV7-9,TRBJ1-2,few,NA,12,TGTGCCAGCAGCTCGAGACCCGATGGCTACACCTTC,CASSSRPDGYTF
TRBV6-1,TRBJ1-2,NA,NA,14,TGTGCCAGCAGTTCTACGGCGAGGGTCTATGGCTACACCTTC,CASSSTARVYGYTF
TRBV28,TRBJ1-1,NA,NA,15,TGTGCCAGCAGTTTAACCGGGCTGGGATGGACTGAAGCTTTCTTT,CASSLTGLGWTEAFF
TRBV28,TRBJ2-1,NA,NA,16,TGTGCCAGCAGTCCACAAACCCCGGGAACAAACAATGAGCAGTTCTTC,CASSPQTPGTNNEQFF
TRBV18,TRBJ2-3,NA,NA,15,TGTGCCAGCTCACCGGGCTTAGCGCCTACAGATACGCAGTATTTT,CASSPGLAPTDTQYF
TRBV6-6,TRBJ1-1,once,TRBD1,13,TGTGCCAGCAGTCTGACAGGGGGCACTGAAGCTTTCTTT,CASSLTGGTEAFF
TRBV4-2,TRBJ1-2,NA,TRBD1,15,TGTGCCAGCAGCCCCTGGGACAGTAGAGGCTATGGCTACACCTTC,CASSPWDSRGYGYTF
TRBV30,TRBJ2-3,NA,NA,13,TGTGCCTGGGACCCTATCGGCACAGATACGCAGTATTTT,CAWDPIGTDTQYF
TRBV5-4,TRBJ2-7,NA,NA,13,TGTGCCAGCAGCCGGACGGGGTACTACGAGCAGTACTTC,CASSRTGYYEQYF
TRBV2,TRBJ2-7,NA,TRBD2,12,TGTGCCAGCAGTGGGGGGGGCTACGAGCAGTACTTC,CASSGGGYEQYF
TRBV11-2,TRBJ2-5,NA,NA,14,TGTGCCAGCAGCTCTAGCCACACGTTGGAGACCCAGTACTTC,CASSSSHTLETQYF
TRBV5-3,TRBJ2-2,NA,NA,17,TGTGCCAGAAGCCCAAATCACATTACTTTGAGTAACGGGGAGCTGTTTTTT,CARSPNHITLSNGELFF